These 2 T cell receptor beta chains were all obtained from the same sample, sequenced in a study of PD-1 blockade in classical Hodgkin lymphoma. Libraries were prepared by immunoSEQ multiplex PCR; TCRdb keeps only in-frame clonotypes and omits some of them. The profile shows around 28,000 clones, 70% of them singletons. Every patient had relapsed following autologous stem cell transplantation, and cohorts differed in brentuximab vedotin exposure. The sample consisted of peripheral blood mononuclear cells (PBMCs), taken before the second cycle of nivolumab. These receptor sequences come from a human donor with classical Hodgkin lymphoma.

This clone showed up just a few times. V is TRBV5-4 and J is TRBJ2-1; 12 nucleotides line up with TRBD1. The CDR3 has 19 residues. The V gene's germline CDR1 is SGHNT and CDR2 YYREEE (reference sequence). The V segment lost 2 bases and the J segment 8 bases; nucleotides outside the gene matches: 17. The CDR3 reads CASSFLSVGGTGGRDEQFF. The CDR3 coding sequence is TGTGCCAGCAGCTTCCTCAGTGTAGGAGGGACAGGGGGCAGGGATGAGCAGTTCTTC.

This clone was counted between two and nine times. The chain carries TRBV19 and TRBJ1-6; D not resolved. Trimming pared 7 bases from V and 9 bases from J, leaving 13 bases between. CDR3 length equals 13 residues. Germline loops: CDR1 LNHDA, CDR2 SQIVND (reference sequence). The CDR3: CASTLLGSSPLHF. In DNA, the CDR3 is TGTGCCAGTACTCTTCTAGGTTCTTCACCCCTCCACTTT. The full variable domain, completed using reference TRBV19 and TRBJ1-6, is DGGITQSPKYLFRKEGQNVTLSCEQNLNHDAMYWYRQDPGQGLRLIYYSQIVNDFQKGDIAEGYSVSREKKESFPLTVTSAQKNPTAFYLCASTLLGSSPLHFGNGTRLTVT.